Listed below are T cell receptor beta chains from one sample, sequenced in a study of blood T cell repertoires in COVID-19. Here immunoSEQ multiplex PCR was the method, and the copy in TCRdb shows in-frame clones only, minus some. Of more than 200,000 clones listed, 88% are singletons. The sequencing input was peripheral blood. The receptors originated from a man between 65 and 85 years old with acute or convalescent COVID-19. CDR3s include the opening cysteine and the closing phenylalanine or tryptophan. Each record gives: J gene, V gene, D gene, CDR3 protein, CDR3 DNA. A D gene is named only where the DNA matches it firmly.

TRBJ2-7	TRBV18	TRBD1	CASSRTGGSYEQYF	TGTGCCAGCTCGCGGACAGGGGGATCCTACGAGCAGTACTTC
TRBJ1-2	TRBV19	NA	CASSSEVSGNYGYTF	TGTGCCAGTAGTTCCGAAGTATCGGGGAACTATGGCTACACCTTC
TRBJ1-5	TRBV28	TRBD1	CASSHRDRKNQPQHF	TGTGCCAGCAGCCACCGGGACAGAAAGAATCAGCCCCAGCATTTT
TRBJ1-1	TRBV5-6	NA	CASSRAGEGRSEAFF	TGTGCCAGCAGCAGGGCCGGTGAGGGGAGGTCTGAAGCTTTCTTT
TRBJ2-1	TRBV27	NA	CASSFEPRGYNEQFF	TGTGCCAGCAGTTTTGAACCTAGGGGCTACAATGAGCAGTTCTTC
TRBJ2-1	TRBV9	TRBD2	CASSVFGGGNNEQFF	TGTGCCAGCAGCGTATTCGGGGGAGGGAACAATGAGCAGTTCTTC
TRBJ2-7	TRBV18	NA	CASSPPKRHTVHYEQYF	TGTGCCAGCTCACCACCTAAGAGGCACACGGTGCACTACGAGCAGTACTTC
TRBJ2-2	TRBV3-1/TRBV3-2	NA	CASSQGSGELFF	TGTGCCAGCAGCCAAGGTTCTGGGGAGCTGTTTTTT
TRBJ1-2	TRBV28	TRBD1	CASSRDRGYGYTF	TGTGCCAGCAGTCGGGACAGGGGCTATGGCTACACCTTC
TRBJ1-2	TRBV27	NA	CASSALSTVNYGYTF	TGTGCCAGCTCCGCCCTTTCGACAGTGAACTATGGCTACACCTTC
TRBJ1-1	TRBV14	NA	CASSQDLAGEAFF	TGTGCCAGCAGCCAAGATCTGGCAGGTGAAGCTTTCTTT
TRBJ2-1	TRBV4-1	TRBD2	CASSPRGGSFDNEQFF	TGCGCCAGCAGCCCCCGTGGCGGGAGCTTCGACAATGAGCAGTTCTTC
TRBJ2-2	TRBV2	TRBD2	CASTPGLAGTGELFF	TGTGCCAGCACCCCGGGACTAGCGGGAACCGGGGAGCTGTTTTTT
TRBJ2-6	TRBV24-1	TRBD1	CATSDSGTGGSGANVLTF	TGTGCCACCAGTGATTCCGGGACAGGGGGCTCTGGGGCCAACGTCCTGACTTTC
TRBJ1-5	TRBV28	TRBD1	CASSLRGLQPQHF	TGTGCCAGCAGTCTAAGGGGGCTACAGCCCCAGCATTTT
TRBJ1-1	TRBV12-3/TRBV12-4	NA	CASSPSVGQEAFF	TGTGCCAGCAGCCCCTCCGTGGGACAAGAAGCTTTCTTT
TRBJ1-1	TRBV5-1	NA	CASSFNRETEAFF	TGCGCCAGCAGCTTTAACAGGGAAACTGAAGCTTTCTTT